This is a list of T cell receptor beta chains from one sample in a study of blood T cell repertoires in COVID-19. Measured with immunoSEQ multiplex PCR; TCRdb has only the in-frame clones, and not every one. The sample includes 300,000 to 350,000 clones, around 86% of them seen just once. Specimen: PBMCs or T cells enriched from blood (not recorded which). The source of these receptors is a woman in her 40s with acute COVID-19. The CDR3 runs from the conserved cysteine through the conserved F or W. A D gene is named only where the DNA matches it firmly. Size is omitted from some rows. Given values are once, few, many or a class for expanded clones.

NA	TRBD1	TRBJ2-7	TRBV4-3	15	TGCGCCAGCAGCCAAGATTACAGGGGCTCCTACGAGCAGTACTTC	CASSQDYRGSYEQYF
NA	NA	TRBJ1-5	TRBV7-9	16	TGTGCCAGCAGCCCCGATGGGGGGGCCATCAATCAGCCCCAGCATTTT	CASSPDGGAINQPQHF
once	TRBD1	TRBJ1-4	TRBV27	15	TGTGCCAGCTCCTTCCGGGACAGGTATAATGAAAAACTGTTTTTT	CASSFRDRYNEKLFF
few	NA	TRBJ1-6	TRBV10-3	15	TGTGCCATCAGGGATAGGGGAACCGATAATTCACCCCTCCACTTT	CAIRDRGTDNSPLHF
NA	TRBD1	TRBJ1-2	TRBV19	16	TGTGCCAGTAGTATAAGGCGGACAGGGTCGTACTATGGCTACACCTTC	CASSIRRTGSYYGYTF
NA	TRBD2	TRBJ2-7	TRBV5-1	14	TGCGCCAGCAGCTCTCCAGCGGGAGGCTACGAGCAGTACTTC	CASSSPAGGYEQYF
NA	TRBD2	TRBJ2-5	TRBV3-1/TRBV3-2	20	TGTGCCAGCAGCCATGAAAATCCGACTAGCGGGGGGACGGCGGTGGAGACCCAGTACTTC	CASSHENPTSGGTAVETQYF
NA	TRBD2	TRBJ2-7	TRBV3-1/TRBV3-2	15	TGTGCCAGCAGCCCATTAGCGGGGGCCGCCTACGAGCAGTACTTC	CASSPLAGAAYEQYF
NA	NA	TRBJ2-7	TRBV6-5	13	TGTGCCAGCAGGCGGACGGGGACCTACGAGCAGTACTTC	CASRRTGTYEQYF
NA	TRBD1	TRBJ1-1	TRBV28	14	TGTGCCAGCAGTGATACAGGGGGGTACACTGAAGCTTTCTTT	CASSDTGGYTEAFF
NA	TRBD2	TRBJ2-1	TRBV28	15	TGTGCCAGCAGTCCACCGGGACTAGCGGGACCCCAGCAGTTCTTC	CASSPPGLAGPQQFF
NA	NA	TRBJ1-1	TRBV19	20	TGTGCCAGTAGTACCCTTAAACCCCTCGGGACACTATACCCCAACACTGAAGCTTTCTTT	CASSTLKPLGTLYPNTEAFF
NA	TRBD1	TRBJ1-6	TRBV6-5	14	TGTGCCAGCGGACGACAGGGCAAAAATTCACCCCTCCACTTT	CASGRQGKNSPLHF
NA	TRBD1	TRBJ1-5	TRBV30	14	TGTGCCTGGAGTGTACAGGGGGCAGGACAGCCCCAGCATTTT	CAWSVQGAGQPQHF
NA	TRBD1	TRBJ1-2	TRBV9	13	TGTGCCAGCAGCGACGGACAGGGTCGGGGCTACACCTTC	CASSDGQGRGYTF
NA	NA	TRBJ1-2	TRBV5-1	16	TGCGCCAGCAGCTGGCAGGGTAATCAGAATTCCGATGGCTACACCTTC	CASSWQGNQNSDGYTF
NA	NA	TRBJ2-1	TRBV21-1	16	TGTGCCAGCAGCAAATGGGGACTAGCATCCTACAATGAGCAGTTCTTC	CASSKWGLASYNEQFF
NA	NA	TRBJ1-3	TRBV4-3	17	TGCGCCAGCAGCCAACATCTAGGGGTTTTTGACGGAAACACCATATATTTT	CASSQHLGVFDGNTIYF
NA	TRBD1	TRBJ2-3	TRBV2	17	TGTGCCATTTCCCGGGACAGAGGAGCCTCACGCACAGATACGCAGTATTTT	CAISRDRGASRTDTQYF
NA	NA	TRBJ2-2	TRBV21-1	16	TGTGCCAGCAGCCTAAACAGGGGGCTGTTCACCGGGGAGCTGTTTTTT	CASSLNRGLFTGELFF
NA	NA	TRBJ2-4	TRBV28	15	TGTGCCAGCAGTTTCGACAGTGTAGCCAAAAACATTCAGTACTTC	CASSFDSVAKNIQYF
NA	NA	TRBJ2-1	TRBV10-3	17	TGTGCCATCAGGACCGGGGACTTACGGAGCTCCTACAATGAGCAGTTCTTC	CAIRTGDLRSSYNEQFF
NA	NA	TRBJ2-7	TRBV12-3/TRBV12-4	12	TGTGCCAGCAGTTCTCCAGCGAGTGAGCAGTACTTC	CASSSPASEQYF
NA	NA	TRBJ1-1	TRBV29-1	13	TGCAGCGTGGGGGCAGAAGGGTACACTGAAGCTTTCTTT	CSVGAEGYTEAFF
NA	NA	TRBJ2-3	TRBV12-5	15	TGTGCTAGTGGTTTCCCCGGACATAACACAGATACGCAGTATTTT	CASGFPGHNTDTQYF
NA	TRBD2	TRBJ2-5	TRBV5-1	16	TGCGCCAGCAGCTTCAGTAGCGGGAGAGGGCGAGAGACCCAGTACTTC	CASSFSSGRGRETQYF
NA	TRBD2	TRBJ2-1	TRBV13	16	TGTGCCATCCCGGGGGCCGGGACTAGCGGTTACAATGAGCAGTTCTTC	CAIPGAGTSGYNEQFF
once	NA	TRBJ2-5	TRBV5-1	15	TGCGCCAGCAGCTTGGCACAGAACGTACAAGAGACCCAGTACTTC	CASSLAQNVQETQYF
NA	TRBD2	TRBJ2-2	TRBV18	18	TGTGCCAGCTCACCATGGTCTAGCGGGGGTTACCTCACCGGGGAGCTGTTTTTT	CASSPWSSGGYLTGELFF
NA	NA	TRBJ1-5	TRBV7-9	17	TGTGCCAGCAGCCAGGGACTCCAGGGCAAGAGCAATCAGCCCCAGCATTTT	CASSQGLQGKSNQPQHF
NA	TRBD2	TRBJ2-5	TRBV5-1	16	TGCGCCAGCAGCTTGGTGGGTAGCGGGAGGGGAGAGACCCAGTACTTC	CASSLVGSGRGETQYF
few	NA	TRBJ1-1	TRBV5-1	12	TGCGCCAGCAGCGAAGGGGGCACTGAAGCTTTCTTT	CASSEGGTEAFF
NA	NA	TRBJ2-2	TRBV24-1	16	TGTGCCACCAGTGACCCCGCGTGGAGATCCACCGGGGAGCTGTTTTTT	CATSDPAWRSTGELFF
once	TRBD1	TRBJ2-2	TRBV2	14	TGTGCCAGCAGTGATCGACAGGGAAGGGGGGAGCTGTTTTTT	CASSDRQGRGELFF
NA	NA	TRBJ2-2	TRBV9	17	TGTGCCAGCAGCGCATCAGGACAGGCGGGGCCAAACGGGGAGCTGTTTTTT	CASSASGQAGPNGELFF
NA	TRBD1	TRBJ2-5	TRBV6-1	17	TGTGCCAGCAGTGAATCAGCTAGGGGGACAGGGCTGGAGACCCAGTACTTC	CASSESARGTGLETQYF
NA	NA	TRBJ2-1	TRBV5-1	12	TGCGCCAGCAGCCCCCAGGGGATTGAGCAGTTCTTC	CASSPQGIEQFF
NA	NA	TRBJ1-2	TRBV18	15	TGTGCCAGCTCACCAGGCAGGGAAAAGAAAGATGGCTACACCTTC	CASSPGREKKDGYTF
NA	TRBD1	TRBJ1-4	TRBV10-3	15	TGTGCCATCAGTGACCCGGACAGGGACGTAGGAAAACTGTTTTTT	CAISDPDRDVGKLFF
NA	TRBD2	TRBJ2-5	TRBV7-8	16	TGTGCCAGCAGCCCGTCGACTAGCGGGAGGTTTGAGACCCAGTACTTC	CASSPSTSGRFETQYF
once	TRBD2	TRBJ2-3	TRBV5-4	16	TGTGCCAGCAGCTTTTTGGGCGGGGGGATCACAGATACGCAGTATTTT	CASSFLGGGITDTQYF
NA	NA	TRBJ1-5	TRBV2	13	TGTGCCAGCAGTGAGTCGAGCAATCAGCCCCAGCATTTT	CASSESSNQPQHF
NA	NA	TRBJ2-5	TRBV5-4	16	TGTGCCAGCAGTTCCGCGCTAGGCGCCGGGGAAGAGACCCAGTACTTC	CASSSALGAGEETQYF
NA	NA	TRBJ2-2	TRBV18	16	TGTGCCAGCTCACCACCGCGTCAGGGTGTGACCGGGGAGCTGTTTTTT	CASSPPRQGVTGELFF
NA	NA	TRBJ2-7	TRBV11-3	12	TGTGCCAGCAGCTCCAGGGGCTACGAGCAGTACTTC	CASSSRGYEQYF
NA	NA	TRBJ1-5	TRBV7-2	14	TGTGCCAGCAGAAATTACCCAGGGAATCAGCCCCAGCATTTT	CASRNYPGNQPQHF
NA	NA	TRBJ1-1	TRBV7-9	17	TGTGCCAGCAGCTTAGGGAGGGGCAGATTGGTGAACACTGAAGCTTTCTTT	CASSLGRGRLVNTEAFF
NA	TRBD1	TRBJ2-1	TRBV19	14	TGTGCCAGTAGCGGGACAGGGGCCTACAATGAGCAGTTCTTC	CASSGTGAYNEQFF
once	TRBD1	TRBJ2-3	TRBV19	16	TGTGCCAGTAGTTCTTTAGGACAGGGTCGGACGGATACGCAGTATTTT	CASSSLGQGRTDTQYF
few	NA	TRBJ1-5	TRBV28	14	TGTGCCAGCAGTCTAGAACGGGGCAATCAGCCCCAGCATTTT	CASSLERGNQPQHF
NA	TRBD1	TRBJ1-2	TRBV5-1	16	TGCGCCAGCAGCCCTCGGACAGGGGATGGCACCTATGGCTACACCTTC	CASSPRTGDGTYGYTF
NA	TRBD1	TRBJ2-5	TRBV5-6	18	TGTGCCAGCTTGAGGATGTCCGGGACAGGGAACTGGCGGGAGACCCAGTACTTC	CASLRMSGTGNWRETQYF
NA	TRBD1	TRBJ2-1	TRBV29-1	14	TGCAGCGTCGTCAGCCGGGACAGTTACAATGAGCAGTTCTTC	CSVVSRDSYNEQFF
NA	NA	TRBJ2-7	TRBV7-2	14	TGTGCCAGCAGCCAACCTGCTCAGGGGCCCGGGCAGTACTTC	CASSQPAQGPGQYF
NA	TRBD2	TRBJ2-1	TRBV7-2	15	TGTGCCAGCAGCTCGAGCGGGAGGGCCCTCGATGAGCAGTTCTTC	CASSSSGRALDEQFF
NA	TRBD1	TRBJ1-2	TRBV3-1/TRBV3-2	14	TGTGCCAGCAGCCAAGAGATACAGGGGAGTGGCTACACCTTC	CASSQEIQGSGYTF
NA	NA	TRBJ1-6	TRBV7-9	14	TGTGCCACCGAGGGGGTCGGCTATAATTCACCCCTCCACTTT	CATEGVGYNSPLHF
NA	TRBD1	TRBJ2-5	TRBV5-5	16	TGTGCCAGCAGCGCCGGGACAGGGTTCGTCCAAGAGACCCAGTACTTC	CASSAGTGFVQETQYF